The rows below give T cell receptor beta chains drawn from one sample of a study of CD8 T cells in ankylosing spondylitis. TCRdb re-called the 5' RACE reads with MiXCR, one entry per CDR3 protein. The table includes about 500,000 distinct CDR3 sequences, approximately 5% detected once. The sequencing sample was made of blood, either unsorted or a sorted T cell fraction (not recorded which). These receptors originate from a male donor with ankylosing spondylitis. Each CDR3 is given with its conserved first and last residue. A D gene is named only where the DNA matches it firmly. Clone size is given for some rows only: seen once, a few or many times, or a class if the clone is expanded.

d_gene: TRBD2; v_gene: TRBV20-1; abundance: many; j_gene: TRBJ2-3; CDR3nt: TGCAGTGCTAGCAGCGGGAGGCCTAGCACAGATACGCAGTATTTT; CDR3aa: CSASSGRPSTDTQYF
d_gene: -; v_gene: TRBV7-2; abundance: many; j_gene: TRBJ1-1; CDR3nt: TGTGCCAGCAGCTTAAATGAGAGGGTAGCTATCGCTGAAGCTTTCTTT; CDR3aa: CASSLNERVAIAEAFF
d_gene: -; v_gene: TRBV2; abundance: -; j_gene: TRBJ2-5; CDR3nt: TGTGCCAGCAGGGACCAGCGGGAGACCCAGTACTTC; CDR3aa: CASRDQRETQYF
d_gene: -; v_gene: TRBV27; abundance: many; j_gene: TRBJ2-5; CDR3nt: TGTGCCAGCAGCCTCGGGACAATGGGGCAAGAGACCCAGTACTTC; CDR3aa: CASSLGTMGQETQYF
d_gene: -; v_gene: TRBV7-2; abundance: many; j_gene: TRBJ2-3; CDR3nt: TGTGCCAGCAGCTTACAGGGAATAGATACGCAGTATTTT; CDR3aa: CASSLQGIDTQYF
d_gene: -; v_gene: TRBV28; abundance: many; j_gene: TRBJ1-1; CDR3nt: TGTGCCAGCAGTTTTCCGGGGGCAAACACTGAAGCTTTCTTT; CDR3aa: CASSFPGANTEAFF
d_gene: TRBD1; v_gene: TRBV20-1; abundance: -; j_gene: TRBJ1-5; CDR3nt: TGCAGTGCTACGGGACAGGGGGCCGATCAGCCCCAGCATTTT; CDR3aa: CSATGQGADQPQHF
d_gene: TRBD1; v_gene: TRBV24-1; abundance: -; j_gene: TRBJ1-1; CDR3nt: TGTGCCACCAGTGGCAGGACAGGGCTGAACACTGAAGCTTTCTTT; CDR3aa: CATSGRTGLNTEAFF
d_gene: TRBD1; v_gene: TRBV25-1; abundance: few; j_gene: TRBJ2-2; CDR3nt: TGTGCCAGCAGCCACGACAGGGGTGCGTCCGGGGAGCTGTTTTTT; CDR3aa: CASSHDRGASGELFF
d_gene: -; v_gene: TRBV20-1; abundance: few; j_gene: TRBJ2-3; CDR3nt: TGCAGTGCTACCGGTGATCCGGCTAGCACAGATACGCAGTATTTT; CDR3aa: CSATGDPASTDTQYF